The text below deals with one TCR beta chain. Its antigen is as yet unknown. The data were taken from a study of shared clonotypes between healthy human individuals. Study summary: The study drew on a couple of women and a few men aged 18 to 49 as donors.

Naive-designated CD8 cells lacked CD45RO, were positively enriched for CCR7, and omitted terminally differentiated effector memory CD45RA+ cells. The study's findings and limits: Incomplete sequencing of sorted subsets was indicated by rarefaction despite large depth.

CDR1 is SNHLY, CDR2 FYNNEI, per germline. V shed 8 bases and J 6 bases; nucleotides not matched to a gene: 10. The CDR3 is made up of 13 amino acids. Each PCR replicate from the sorted subsets contained around 0.2 ug DNA, which is some 32,000 T cell genomes. Data came from immunoSEQ multiplex PCR; TCRdb stores just in-frame clones and leaves some out. Of a few million clones in the sample, 93% were seen once. The chain employs TRBV2 and TRBJ2-7; 7 positions agree with TRBD1. The receptor was isolated from a man aged 18 to 35 in good health. Some clones in this sample may be carry-over from other donors' samples. The material sequenced was naive CD8+ T cells from PBMCs. The CDR3 DNA reads as TGTGCCAGCTCCAGCCTGGACAGGCCCGAGCAGTACTTC. It codes for CASSSLDRPEQYF. Full variable domain (remainder filled in from reference TRBV2 and TRBJ2-7): EPEVTQTPSHQVTQMGQEVILRCVPISNHLYFYWYRQILGQKVEFLVSFYNNEISEKSEIFDDQFSVERPDGSNFTLKIRSTKLEDSAMYFCASSSLDRPEQYFGPGTRLTVT.